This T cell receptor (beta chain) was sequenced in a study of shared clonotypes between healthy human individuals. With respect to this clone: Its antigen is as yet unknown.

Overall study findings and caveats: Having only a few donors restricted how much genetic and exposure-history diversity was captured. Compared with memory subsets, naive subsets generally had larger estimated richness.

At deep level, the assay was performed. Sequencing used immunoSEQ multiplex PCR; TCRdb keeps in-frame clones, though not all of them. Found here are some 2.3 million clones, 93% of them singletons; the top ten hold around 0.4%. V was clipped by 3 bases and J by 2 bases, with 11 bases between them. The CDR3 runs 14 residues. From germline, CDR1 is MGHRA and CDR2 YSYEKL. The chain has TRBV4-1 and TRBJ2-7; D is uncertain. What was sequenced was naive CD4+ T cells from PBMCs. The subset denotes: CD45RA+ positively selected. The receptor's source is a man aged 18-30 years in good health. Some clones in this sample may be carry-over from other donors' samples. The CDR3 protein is CASSQESRAYEQYF. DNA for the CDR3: TGCGCCAGCAGCCAGGAGAGTAGGGCCTACGAGCAGTACTTC.